This T cell receptor beta chain was identified in a study of shared clonotypes between healthy human individuals. CDR3 length: 12 residues. The ends were cut back, 10 bases at V and 1 base at J, with 10 bases in the middle. The germline CDR1 and CDR2 sequences are SNHLY and FYNNEI. Template for every sorted-subset replicate PCR totaled roughly 200 ng DNA, tens of thousands of T cell genomes. TCRdb keeps only in-frame clones here, not all; method: immunoSEQ multiplex PCR. The sample yields around 700,000 clones, 55% to 75% seen once. This clone was observed a handful of times. The rearrangement joins TRBV2 to TRBJ1-1; D unresolved. The sequence was obtained from a woman aged 25 to 39 in good health. Sequenced: memory CD4+ T cells sorted from blood. Specified subset: CD45RA-negative fraction. CDR3 region: CATSGKNTEAFF. For the CDR3, the DNA is TGTGCCACATCGGGAAAGAACACTGAAGCTTTCTTT.